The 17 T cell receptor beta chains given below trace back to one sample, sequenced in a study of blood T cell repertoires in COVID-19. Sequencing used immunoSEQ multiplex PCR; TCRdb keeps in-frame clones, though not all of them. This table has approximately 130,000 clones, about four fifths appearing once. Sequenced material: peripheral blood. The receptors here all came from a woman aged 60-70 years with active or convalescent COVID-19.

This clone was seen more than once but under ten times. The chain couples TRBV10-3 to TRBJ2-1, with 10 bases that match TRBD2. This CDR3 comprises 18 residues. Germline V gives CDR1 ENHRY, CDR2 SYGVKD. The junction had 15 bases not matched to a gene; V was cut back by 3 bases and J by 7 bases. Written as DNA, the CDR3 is TGTGCCATCAGTGAACCACCGGGGAGCGGGAGGGCCGGGAATGAGCAGTTCTTC. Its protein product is CAISEPPGSGRAGNEQFF.

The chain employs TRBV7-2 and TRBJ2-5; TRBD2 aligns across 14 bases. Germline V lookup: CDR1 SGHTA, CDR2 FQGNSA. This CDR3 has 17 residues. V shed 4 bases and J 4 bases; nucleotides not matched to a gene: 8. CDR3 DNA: TGTGCCAGCAGCTCCTCGGGACTAGCGGGAGAGGGAGAGACCCAGTACTTC. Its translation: CASSSSGLAGEGETQYF.

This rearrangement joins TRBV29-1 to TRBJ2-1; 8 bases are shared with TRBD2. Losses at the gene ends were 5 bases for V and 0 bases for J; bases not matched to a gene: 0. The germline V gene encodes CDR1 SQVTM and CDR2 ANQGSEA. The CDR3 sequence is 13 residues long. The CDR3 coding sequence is TGCAGCGTTAGCGGGGGCTCCTACAATGAGCAGTTCTTC. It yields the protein CSVSGGSYNEQFF.

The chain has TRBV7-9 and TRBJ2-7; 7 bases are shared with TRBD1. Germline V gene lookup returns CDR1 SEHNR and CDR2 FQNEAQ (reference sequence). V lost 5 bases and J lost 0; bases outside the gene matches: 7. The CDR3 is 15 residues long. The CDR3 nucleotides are TGTGCCAGCAGCAACCCGGGACAGAGCTCCTACGAGCAGTACTTC. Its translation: CASSNPGQSSYEQYF. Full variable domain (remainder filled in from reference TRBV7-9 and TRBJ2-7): DTGVSQNPRHKITKRGQNVTFRCDPISEHNRLYWYRQTLGQGPEFLTYFQNEAQLEKSRLLSDRFSAERPKGSFSTLEIQRTEQGDSAMYLCASSNPGQSSYEQYFGPGTRLTVT.

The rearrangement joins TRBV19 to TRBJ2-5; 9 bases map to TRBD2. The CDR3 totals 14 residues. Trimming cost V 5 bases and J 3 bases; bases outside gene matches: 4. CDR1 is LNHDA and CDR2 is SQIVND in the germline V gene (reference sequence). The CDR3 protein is CASSGSGSEETQYF. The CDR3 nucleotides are TGTGCCAGTAGTGGTAGCGGGAGTGAAGAGACCCAGTACTTC.

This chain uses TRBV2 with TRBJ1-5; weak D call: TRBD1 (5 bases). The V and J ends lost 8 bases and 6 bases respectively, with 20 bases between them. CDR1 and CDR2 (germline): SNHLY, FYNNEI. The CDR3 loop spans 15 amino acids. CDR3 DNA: TGTGCCAGCTGGGACGGGACTGGGGGGTTTCAGCCCCAGCATTTT. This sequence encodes CASWDGTGGFQPQHF.

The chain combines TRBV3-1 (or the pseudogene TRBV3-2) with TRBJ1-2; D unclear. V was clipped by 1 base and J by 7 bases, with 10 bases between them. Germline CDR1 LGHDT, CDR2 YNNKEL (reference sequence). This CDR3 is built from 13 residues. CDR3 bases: TGTGCCAGCAGCCAAGCTTCGACTGGTGGCTACACCTTC. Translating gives CASSQASTGGYTF.

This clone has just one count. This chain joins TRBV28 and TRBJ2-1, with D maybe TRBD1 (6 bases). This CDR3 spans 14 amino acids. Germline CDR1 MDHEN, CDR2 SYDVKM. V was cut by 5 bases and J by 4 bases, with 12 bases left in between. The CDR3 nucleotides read TGTGCCAGCAGTCCACCGGGACATTACAATGAGCAGTTCTTC. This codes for CASSPPGHYNEQFF. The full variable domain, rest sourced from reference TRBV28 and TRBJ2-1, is DVKVTQSSRYLVKRTGEKVFLECVQDMDHENMFWYRQDPGLGLRLIYFSYDVKMKEKGDIPEGYSVSREKKERFSLILESASTNQTSMYLCASSPPGHYNEQFFGPGTRLTVL.

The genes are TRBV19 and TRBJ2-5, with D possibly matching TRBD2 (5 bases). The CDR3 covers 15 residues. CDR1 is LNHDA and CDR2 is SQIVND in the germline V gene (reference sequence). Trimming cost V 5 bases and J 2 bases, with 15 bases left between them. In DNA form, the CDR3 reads TGTGCCAGTAGTGCCGGCGCAGGCGGGCAAGAGACCCAGTACTTC. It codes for CASSAGAGGQETQYF.

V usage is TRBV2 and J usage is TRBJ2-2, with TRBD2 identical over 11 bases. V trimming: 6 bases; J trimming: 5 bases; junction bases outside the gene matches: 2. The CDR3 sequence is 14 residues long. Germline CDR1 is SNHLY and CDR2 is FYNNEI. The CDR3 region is CASRLAGVTGELFF. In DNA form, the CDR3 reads TGTGCCAGCAGACTAGCGGGAGTTACCGGGGAGCTGTTTTTT.

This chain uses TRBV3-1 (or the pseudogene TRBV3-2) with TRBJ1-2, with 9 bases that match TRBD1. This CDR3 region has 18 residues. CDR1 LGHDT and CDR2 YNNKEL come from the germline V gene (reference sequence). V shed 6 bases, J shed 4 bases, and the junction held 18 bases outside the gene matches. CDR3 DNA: TGTGCCAGCAGTCATGGGACAGGGATATCTGCTATTAGCTATGGCTACACCTTC. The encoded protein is CASSHGTGISAISYGYTF.

CDR3 DNA sequence: TGTGCCAGCAGCTTAACCGCAGGGGGCCTTGACGGCTACACCTTC. This sequence encodes CASSLTAGGLDGYTF. The V gene is TRBV7-3, the J gene TRBJ1-2; the match to TRBD1 covers 8 bases. The CDR3 covers 15 residues. V lost 0 bases and J lost 8; bases outside the gene matches: 8. The germline V gene encodes CDR1 SGHTA and CDR2 FQGTGA.

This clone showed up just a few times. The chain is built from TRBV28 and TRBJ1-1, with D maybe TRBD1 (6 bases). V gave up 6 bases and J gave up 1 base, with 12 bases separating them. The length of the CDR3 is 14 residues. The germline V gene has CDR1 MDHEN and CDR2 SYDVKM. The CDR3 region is CASRQQGPNTEAFF. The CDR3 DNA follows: TGTGCCAGCAGACAACAGGGCCCGAACACTGAAGCTTTCTTT.

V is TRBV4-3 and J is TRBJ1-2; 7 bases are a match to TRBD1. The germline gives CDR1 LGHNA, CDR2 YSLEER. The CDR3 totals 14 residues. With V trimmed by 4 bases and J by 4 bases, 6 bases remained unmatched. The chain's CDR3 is CASSPGQIGYGYTF. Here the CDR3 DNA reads TGCGCCAGCAGCCCGGGACAGATTGGCTATGGCTACACCTTC.

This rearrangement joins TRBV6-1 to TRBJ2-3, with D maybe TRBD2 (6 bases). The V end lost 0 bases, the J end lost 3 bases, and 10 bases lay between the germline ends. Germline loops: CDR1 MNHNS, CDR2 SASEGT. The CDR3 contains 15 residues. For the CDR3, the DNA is TGTGCCAGCAGTGAAGCGTGGAGGGGAACAGATACGCAGTATTTT. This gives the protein CASSEAWRGTDTQYF.

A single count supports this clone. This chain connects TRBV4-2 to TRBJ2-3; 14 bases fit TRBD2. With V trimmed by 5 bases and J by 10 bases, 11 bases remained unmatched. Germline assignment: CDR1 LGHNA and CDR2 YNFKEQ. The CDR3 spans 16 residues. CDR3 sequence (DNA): TGTGCCAGCAGCGATCGACTAGCGGGAGGGAGTCTTTCGCAGTATTTT. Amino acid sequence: CASSDRLAGGSLSQYF.

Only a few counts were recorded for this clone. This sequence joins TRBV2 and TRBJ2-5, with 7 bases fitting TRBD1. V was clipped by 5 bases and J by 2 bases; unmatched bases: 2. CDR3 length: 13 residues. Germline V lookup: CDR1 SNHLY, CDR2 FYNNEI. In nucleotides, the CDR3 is TGTGCCAGCAGTTGGGACAGTCAAGAGACCCAGTACTTC. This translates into CASSWDSQETQYF.